This T cell receptor (beta chain) was profiled in a study of TIL therapy for anti-PD-1-resistant metastatic lung cancer. J lost 4 bases, V lost 8 bases, and 3 bases had no gene match. The germline V gene has CDR1 SNHLY and CDR2 FYNNEI. The CDR3 runs 13 residues. The sample's time point: pre-treatment sample, taken before nivolumab and TIL therapy. Most excised metastases sampled were pleural nodules or supraclavicular lymph nodes. This clone was recorded only once. What it binds is not known. Broader study findings: Many TIL product clones were absent from baseline tumor, suggesting clonal contraction. The cohort had more treatment-naive, never-smoker and oncogene-addicted patients than typical.

This was the immunoSEQ v3 assay. Sequenced by immunoSEQ multiplex PCR; TCRdb stores in-frame clones only, minus some. The top ten clones hold approximately 7% of a sample with tens of thousands of clones, roughly 72% of them seen once. The chain links TRBV2 to TRBJ2-3; 10 bases are shared with TRBD2. This TCR was recovered from a person aged 25-85 years with non-small cell lung cancer. Sequencing was performed on tumor tissue, taken at baseline. CDR3 bases: TGTGCCAGCGGACTAGCGGAGGCAGATACGCAGTATTTT. Translating it yields CASGLAEADTQYF.